These T cell receptor beta chains were read from a single sample in a study of T cells in Graves' hyperthyroidism and ophthalmopathy. A single record per CDR3 protein comes from TCRdb applying MiXCR to the multiplex PCR reads. In the table there are some 490,000 distinct CDR3 sequences, about 16% of which are singletons. Sequencing was carried out using blood. The receptor source for this set is a young woman with Graves' ophthalmopathy. CDR3s include the opening cysteine and the closing phenylalanine or tryptophan. D genes are given only for firm matches.

J gene: TRBJ2-3; D gene: NA; V gene: TRBV7-2; CDR3 protein: CATETSTDTQYF
J gene: TRBJ2-7; D gene: NA; V gene: TRBV29-1; CDR3 protein: CSVSLHTSYEQYF
J gene: TRBJ2-1; D gene: TRBD2; V gene: TRBV29-1; CDR3 protein: CSPRLAENNEQFF
J gene: TRBJ2-7; D gene: NA; V gene: TRBV5-6; CDR3 protein: CASSLWGSPYYEQYF
J gene: TRBJ2-7; D gene: NA; V gene: TRBV6-5; CDR3 protein: CASTGSLYEQYF
J gene: TRBJ2-7; D gene: NA; V gene: TRBV6-1; CDR3 protein: CASSDLGLSYEQYF
J gene: TRBJ2-1; D gene: TRBD2; V gene: TRBV29-1; CDR3 protein: CSVGGVGLNNEQFF
J gene: TRBJ2-5; D gene: NA; V gene: TRBV7-9; CDR3 protein: CASSPDPPRETQYF
J gene: TRBJ2-7; D gene: TRBD1; V gene: TRBV12-3/TRBV12-4; CDR3 protein: CASSSSGQAAYEQYF
J gene: TRBJ1-1; D gene: NA; V gene: TRBV18; CDR3 protein: CASSPGGLEAFF
J gene: TRBJ2-2; D gene: TRBD1; V gene: TRBV2; CDR3 protein: CASRIRGQGSFVELFF
J gene: TRBJ2-2; D gene: NA; V gene: TRBV7-7; CDR3 protein: CASSSAARGDTGELFF
J gene: TRBJ2-3; D gene: TRBD2; V gene: TRBV20-1; CDR3 protein: CSAVDPGLAGPSTDTQYF
J gene: TRBJ1-1; D gene: NA; V gene: TRBV30; CDR3 protein: CGPAGWTEAFF
J gene: TRBJ1-6; D gene: NA; V gene: TRBV20-1; CDR3 protein: CSAKRGFSYNSPLHF
J gene: TRBJ2-1; D gene: TRBD1; V gene: TRBV29-1; CDR3 protein: CSVEAPGQAGNEQFF
J gene: TRBJ2-7; D gene: TRBD2; V gene: TRBV28; CDR3 protein: CASSLGLAGIAYEQYF
J gene: TRBJ2-7; D gene: TRBD2; V gene: TRBV7-8; CDR3 protein: CASSFHGTSGYEQYF
J gene: TRBJ2-3; D gene: TRBD2; V gene: TRBV4-2; CDR3 protein: CASSLRTSGLTDTQYF
J gene: TRBJ2-2; D gene: TRBD2; V gene: TRBV20-1; CDR3 protein: CSAEPGLAGGPDTGELFF
J gene: TRBJ2-1; D gene: NA; V gene: TRBV3-1; CDR3 protein: CASSQTTVTGNEQFF
J gene: TRBJ1-1; D gene: NA; V gene: TRBV28; CDR3 protein: CASSFNRDVDTEAFF
J gene: TRBJ2-7; D gene: NA; V gene: TRBV9; CDR3 protein: CASSVSFGLPLEQYF
J gene: TRBJ2-1; D gene: NA; V gene: TRBV28; CDR3 protein: CASSLLTVNYNEQFF
J gene: TRBJ2-5; D gene: NA; V gene: TRBV3-1; CDR3 protein: CASSQGGREGETQYF
J gene: TRBJ2-5; D gene: TRBD1; V gene: TRBV5-6; CDR3 protein: CASNRPGQASQETQYF
J gene: TRBJ2-3; D gene: TRBD2; V gene: TRBV28; CDR3 protein: CASSPHGLAGPHASTDTQYF
J gene: TRBJ1-4; D gene: TRBD1; V gene: TRBV20-1; CDR3 protein: CSGSRAGQGYEKLFF
J gene: TRBJ2-1; D gene: TRBD2; V gene: TRBV5-1; CDR3 protein: CASSLELARNEQFF
J gene: TRBJ1-2; D gene: TRBD1; V gene: TRBV5-1; CDR3 protein: CASSLGQGRDYGYTF
J gene: TRBJ1-5; D gene: NA; V gene: TRBV30; CDR3 protein: CAWSGAMGNQPQHF
J gene: TRBJ1-1; D gene: NA; V gene: TRBV19; CDR3 protein: CASRGGNFKSTEAFF
J gene: TRBJ1-1; D gene: NA; V gene: TRBV27; CDR3 protein: CASSLSLLGEASNGALGRREAFF
J gene: TRBJ1-5; D gene: NA; V gene: TRBV15; CDR3 protein: CATSRDRGTNQPQHF
J gene: TRBJ1-4; D gene: TRBD1; V gene: TRBV6-1; CDR3 protein: CASGSQGSEKLFF
J gene: TRBJ1-2; D gene: NA; V gene: TRBV11-2; CDR3 protein: CASSPHGAQADGYTF
J gene: TRBJ1-4; D gene: NA; V gene: TRBV5-1; CDR3 protein: CASSLDTNEKLFF
J gene: TRBJ2-7; D gene: NA; V gene: TRBV28; CDR3 protein: CASNRDFPLEQYF
J gene: TRBJ2-1; D gene: NA; V gene: TRBV20-1; CDR3 protein: CSAADRPGVDNEQFF
J gene: TRBJ2-7; D gene: TRBD2; V gene: TRBV20-1; CDR3 protein: CSADHGAGERNYEQYF
J gene: TRBJ2-7; D gene: TRBD1; V gene: TRBV20-1; CDR3 protein: CSARDQDRGVYEQYF
J gene: TRBJ1-1; D gene: TRBD1; V gene: TRBV3-1; CDR3 protein: CASSQDIPGTGNTEAFF
J gene: TRBJ2-3; D gene: NA; V gene: TRBV7-2; CDR3 protein: CASSLARLVVDTQYF